This note documents a single T cell receptor (beta chain) sequence. As yet, its antigen is unknown. The data stem from a study of post-analysis software for immune sequencing data. cDNA libraries of TCR beta carried unique molecular identifiers. From around 0.96 to 9.9 million T cells, roughly 530,000 cDNA molecules were obtained. MiXCR was run by TCRdb on the PCR reads, yielding one entry per CDR3 protein. The table records about 820,000 distinct CDR3 sequences, under 70% of them present only once. Trimming took off 1 base at V and 4 bases at J, with 13 bases between the two ends. This CDR3 is 15 amino acids long. The study, taken as a whole, reports: Compared with controls, patients had more of roughly five TRBV segments, including TRBV5-6, TRBV5-1 and TRBV20-1. For normalized Chao1 diversity, multiple sclerosis patients scored significantly lower than controls did. Batch-mates among the samples co-clustered strongly by F measure.

Sample: blood. The sequence derives from a girl under 18 with multiple sclerosis. This rearrangement joins TRBV12-3 or TRBV12-4 to TRBJ2-5; the D is unclear. For the CDR3, the DNA is TGTGCCAGCAGTTTAGGATTGTGGGAAACAGAGACCCAGTACTTC. It codes for CASSLGLWETETQYF.